The TCR beta chain under discussion was sequenced for a study of blood T cell repertoires in COVID-19. Overall study: T cells, B-cell-depleted T cells, or PBMCs supplied cDNA or gDNA.

The V end was cut by 1 base, the J end by 5 bases, with 17 bases between. There are 17 residues in the CDR3. Germline V CDR1 and CDR2: SGHTA, FQGTGA. How the authors handled the data: Counts of nucleated cells, estimated from reference gene primer amplification, were obtained. Clones were sequenced by immunoSEQ multiplex PCR, and TCRdb holds only the in-frame ones, with some missing. That table furnishes V, J and clone size, whereas the DNA furnished D and trimming. This table has about 220,000 clones, 80% to 90% appearing once. Adults between about 18 and 95 years of age took part from about two dozen US areas.

The chain carries TRBV7-3 and TRBJ2-2; D is perhaps TRBD2 (5 bases). The receptor's source is a woman between 18 and 29 years old in a cohort exposed to, infected with or recovered from COVID-19 (not recorded which). The sequenced material came from PBMCs or T cells enriched from blood (not recorded which). For the CDR3, the DNA is TGTGCCAGCAGCTTAAACCCCGGGGATGGTTGGACCGGGGAGCTGTTTTTT. It is translated as CASSLNPGDGWTGELFF.